These T cell receptor beta chains were read from a single sample in a study of cytomegalovirus exposure and HLA in healthy donors. TCRdb's table, derived via immunoSEQ multiplex PCR, lists solely in-frame clones and lacks some. Of under 200,000 clones listed, 84% were seen once; the top ten hold about 2.6%. Sequences were obtained from PBMCs. These receptors originate from a woman aged 45-65 years in good health and CMV-seropositive. Each CDR3 is given with its conserved first and last residue. The D gene is left open where the match is weak. The size entry is marked missing in some rows and otherwise reads once, few, many or a size class.

>-|TRBV6-1|TRBJ2-7|-
CASSEVFGTGSSYEQYF
TGTGCCAGCAGTGAAGTGTTCGGGACTGGGAGCTCCTACGAGCAGTACTTC
>once|TRBV18|TRBJ2-3|-
CASSPSTGTDTQYF
TGTGCCAGCTCACCATCCACAGGCACAGATACGCAGTATTTT
>-|TRBV6-1|TRBJ1-1|-
CASSLGSNTEAFF
TGTGCCAGCAGCCTAGGATCCAACACTGAAGCTTTCTTT
>-|TRBV10-2|TRBJ1-2|-
CASMGSGYGYTF
TGCGCCAGCATGGGTAGCGGCTATGGCTACACCTTC
>-|TRBV25-1|TRBJ2-7|-
CASSELEGAGSYEQYF
TGTGCCAGCAGTGAATTGGAGGGGGCGGGCTCCTACGAGCAGTACTTC
>-|TRBV7-9|TRBJ1-4|-
CASSPPRQGGNEKLFF
TGTGCCAGCAGCCCCCCGAGGCAGGGAGGTAATGAAAAACTGTTTTTT
>-|TRBV5-4|TRBJ2-1|-
CASSYSPGNEQFF
TGTGCCAGCAGCTACTCTCCCGGGAATGAGCAGTTCTTC
>few|TRBV19|TRBJ2-6|-
CASSEGSGANVLTF
TGTGCCAGTAGTGAGGGATCTGGGGCCAACGTCCTGACTTTC
>-|TRBV6-1|TRBJ2-3|TRBD2
CASSSGLAGTDTQYF
TGTGCCAGCAGCTCCGGACTAGCGGGCACAGATACGCAGTATTTT
>-|TRBV9|TRBJ2-1|TRBD1
CASSTGGTGAYNEQFF
TGTGCCAGCAGCACGGGGGGGACAGGGGCCTACAATGAGCAGTTCTTC
>-|TRBV5-1|TRBJ1-2|-
CASSPTAGNYGYTF
TGCGCCAGCAGCCCGACGGCAGGGAACTATGGCTACACCTTC
>few|TRBV7-6|TRBJ1-3|-
CASGGGGLLSGNTIYF
TGTGCCAGCGGGGGAGGGGGACTCCTCTCTGGAAACACCATATATTTT
>-|TRBV7-9|TRBJ1-1|TRBD1
CSSSYRDRSTEAFF
TGTTCCAGCAGCTATAGGGACAGAAGCACTGAAGCTTTCTTT
>-|TRBV7-2|TRBJ1-1|-
CASSLTGNTEAFF
TGTGCCAGCAGCTTAACAGGGAACACTGAAGCTTTCTTT
>-|TRBV4-1|TRBJ2-5|TRBD1
CASSQEYRGQGETQYF
TGCGCCAGCAGCCAAGAATACAGGGGGCAGGGAGAGACCCAGTACTTC
>-|TRBV18|TRBJ2-4|TRBD1
CASSPVGQGENIQYF
TGTGCCAGCTCACCAGTGGGGCAGGGGGAAAACATTCAGTACTTC
>few|TRBV28|TRBJ1-5|-
CASSFGQHNQPQHF
TGTGCCAGCAGTTTTGGACAGCACAATCAGCCCCAGCATTTT
>once|TRBV4-2|TRBJ2-1|TRBD2
CASSRATSTRYNEQFF
TGTGCCAGCAGCCGGGCGACTAGCACACGTTACAATGAGCAGTTCTTC
>-|TRBV7-2|TRBJ2-5|TRBD2
CASSASSGTVSQTQYF
TGTGCCAGCAGCGCCTCTAGCGGGACCGTCTCACAAACCCAGTACTTC
>once|TRBV30|TRBJ1-2|-
CAWSARTDSGYTF
TGTGCCTGGAGTGCAAGGACAGATTCGGGCTACACCTTC
>-|TRBV6-5|TRBJ1-2|-
CASSPQTGQPYTF
TGTGCCAGCAGTCCCCAGACGGGACAACCCTACACCTTC
>-|TRBV5-8|TRBJ1-2|TRBD1
CASSHDRVGGYTF
TGTGCCAGCAGCCACGACAGGGTCGGCGGCTACACCTTC